A single sample gave rise to the 20 T cell receptor beta chains below, sequenced in a study of cytomegalovirus exposure and HLA in healthy donors. Produced via immunoSEQ multiplex PCR; TCRdb's table is partial and in-frame only. The table records over 75,000 clones, roughly 85% of them present only once. Sequenced sample: PBMCs. These receptors all stem from a man younger than 35 in good health and CMV-seropositive.

The V call is TRBV13, the J call TRBJ2-5; 9 bases map to TRBD1. The CDR3 is made up of 14 amino acids. The germline V gene encodes CDR1 PRHDT and CDR2 FYEKMQ (reference sequence). V lost 2 bases and J lost 5; bases outside the gene matches: 3. This chain's CDR3 is CASSLTGGEETQYF. CDR3 sequence (DNA): TGTGCCAGCAGCTTAACAGGGGGCGAGGAGACCCAGTACTTC.

The J gene is TRBJ1-4, the V gene TRBV20-1; D not resolved. V gave up 3 bases and J gave up 10 bases, with 9 bases separating them. This CDR3 is 11 amino acids long. Per germline, CDR1 DFQATT and CDR2 SNEGSKA (reference sequence). CDR3 region: CSASVVGKLFF. The CDR3 nucleotides are TGCAGTGCTAGCGTAGTCGGAAAACTGTTTTTT.

The chain uses TRBV9 and TRBJ2-1, with 7 nucleotides matching TRBD2. Trimming at V came to 3 bases and at J to 5 bases, leaving 11 bases not matched to a gene. Germline V gene data show CDR1 as SGDLS and CDR2 as YYNGEE. The CDR3 extends over 16 amino acids. In DNA, the CDR3 is TGTGCCAGCAGCGGGCCTAGCGGCCAGGCCCACAATGAGCAGTTCTTC. Translated, it gives CASSGPSGQAHNEQFF.

The chain is built from TRBV6-1 and TRBJ1-1; maybe TRBD1 (5 bases). There are 13 residues in the CDR3. Trimming shortened V by 1 base and J by 4 bases, and 7 bases separated the two germline ends. Per germline, CDR1 MNHNS and CDR2 SASEGT. The CDR3 DNA sequence: TGTGCCAGCAGTGAAGGGAGGGGCACTGAAGCTTTCTTT. Translation: CASSEGRGTEAFF.

V usage is TRBV7-2 and J usage is TRBJ2-7; 13 nucleotides align to TRBD2. CDR3 length: 19 residues. Germline CDR1 SGHTA, CDR2 FQGNSA. V trimming: 5 bases; J trimming: 1 base; junction bases outside the gene matches: 14. The CDR3 nucleotides are TGTGCCAGCAGCCCCAATCCCCCGGGACTAGCGGGAACGTCCTACGAGCAGTACTTC. This translates into CASSPNPPGLAGTSYEQYF.

The chain couples TRBV5-5 to TRBJ1-5, with D possibly TRBD1 on 5 matching bases. V gave up 3 bases and J gave up 0 bases, with 22 bases separating them. Germline V lookup: CDR1 SGHKS, CDR2 YYEKEE (reference sequence). This CDR3 is built from 19 residues. The CDR3 DNA sequence: TGTGCCAGCAGCTATTTAGGGGTGGCCAAAATTTATAGCAATCAGCCCCAGCATTTT. Translating gives CASSYLGVAKIYSNQPQHF. Full variable domain (remainder filled in from reference TRBV5-5 and TRBJ1-5): DAGVTQSPTHLIKTRGQQVTLRCSPISGHKSVSWYQQVLGQGPQFIFQYYEKEERGRGNFPDRFSARQFPNYSSELNVNALLLGDSALYLCASSYLGVAKIYSNQPQHFGDGTRLSIL.

The rearrangement links TRBV6-5 to TRBJ1-2, with TRBD1 identical over 10 bases. The length of the CDR3 is 13 residues. The V gene end was trimmed by 4 bases and the J gene end by 8 bases; junction bases not matched to a gene: 4. Per the germline V gene, CDR1 is MNHEY and CDR2 is SVGAGI. CDR3 loop: CASSSGTGVGYTF. The DNA for the CDR3 is TGTGCCAGCAGTTCCGGGACAGGGGTCGGCTACACCTTC.

J is TRBJ2-7 and V is TRBV5-1, with 14 bases matching TRBD2. The CDR3 totals 17 residues. Germline V gives CDR1 SGHRS, CDR2 YFSETQ. J was trimmed by 2 bases and V by 6 bases; bases with no gene match: 10. The DNA of the CDR3 is TGCGCCAGCAAGCTTGGAGGGACTAGCGGGAGTCCCTACGAGCAGTACTTC. The encoded protein is CASKLGGTSGSPYEQYF.

The genes are TRBV27 and TRBJ2-7; 13 nucleotides agree with TRBD2. J lost 6 bases, V lost 1 base, and 3 bases had no gene match. CDR1 is MNHEY and CDR2 is SMNVEV in the germline V gene (reference sequence). The CDR3 has 15 residues. CDR3 in amino acids: CASSLWGLAGTEQYF. Here the CDR3 DNA reads TGTGCCAGCAGTTTATGGGGACTAGCGGGAACCGAGCAGTACTTC.

The chain employs TRBV28 and TRBJ2-7; 7 bases align to TRBD2. J was trimmed by 2 bases and V by 1 base; bases with no gene match: 5. This CDR3 has 15 amino acids. CDR1 and CDR2 (germline): MDHEN, SYDVKM. The chain's CDR3 is CASSLSSSGPYEQYF. The CDR3 DNA is TGTGCCAGCAGTTTATCCTCTAGCGGCCCCTACGAGCAGTACTTC.

This rearrangement joins TRBV5-4 to TRBJ1-2; D uncertain. This CDR3 has 17 amino acids. Trimming shortened V by 0 bases and J by 4 bases, and 19 bases separated the two germline ends. Per the germline V gene, CDR1 is SGHNT and CDR2 is YYREEE (reference sequence). CDR3 in DNA: TGTGCCAGCAGCTTGGCCGAAGCCACTATCGAAATCTATGGCTACACCTTC. Amino acids: CASSLAEATIEIYGYTF. Full variable domain (rest looked up from reference TRBV5-4 and TRBJ1-2): ETGVTQSPTHLIKTRGQQVTLRCSSQSGHNTVSWYQQALGQGPQFIFQYYREEENGRGNFPPRFSGLQFPNYSSELNVNALELDDSALYLCASSLAEATIEIYGYTFGSGTRLTVV.

The chain links TRBV25-1 to TRBJ2-7; 8 positions match TRBD2. The CDR3 extends over 14 amino acids. Trimming removed 0 bases from V and 5 bases from J; junction bases left unmatched: 3. Germline-derived CDR1 and CDR2 are MGHDK and SYGVNS. CDR3 amino acids: CASSEYGTRDEQYF. For the CDR3, the DNA is TGTGCCAGCAGTGAATATGGGACTAGAGACGAGCAGTACTTC.

The genes are TRBV5-1 and TRBJ2-7, with 10 bases fitting TRBD2. Germline V gene lookup returns CDR1 SGHRS and CDR2 YFSETQ. Trimming removed 0 bases from V and 3 bases from J; junction bases left unmatched: 3. CDR3 length: 15 residues. CDR3 loop: CASSLEASGSYEQYF. The CDR3, as DNA: TGCGCCAGCAGCTTGGAGGCTAGCGGGAGCTACGAGCAGTACTTC.

The chain couples TRBV7-9 to TRBJ2-4; a weak D match, TRBD2 (6 bases). The V gene lost 5 bases and the J gene lost 7 bases, with 12 bases spanning the gap. Germline V gives CDR1 SEHNR, CDR2 FQNEAQ (reference sequence). The CDR3 runs 13 residues. CDR3 residues: CASSPTGRNIQYF. CDR3 sequence (DNA): TGTGCCAGCAGCCCGACGGGGAGGAACATTCAGTACTTC.

The chain links TRBV11-3 to TRBJ2-2; 11 bases are a match to TRBD1. J was trimmed by 1 base and V by 5 bases; bases with no gene match: 3. Germline V CDR1 and CDR2: SGHNT, YENEEA. This CDR3 spans 16 amino acids. CDR3 amino acids: CASSPGQGGNTGELFF. The CDR3 DNA reads as TGTGCCAGCAGCCCGGGACAGGGGGGGAACACCGGGGAGCTGTTTTTT.

This clone was seen more than once but under ten times. The V gene is TRBV28, the J gene TRBJ2-1; D ambiguous. V lost 3 bases, J lost 8 bases, and 8 bases lay in between. The CDR3 length is 12 residues. Germline assignment: CDR1 MDHEN and CDR2 SYDVKM. CDR3 bases: TGTGCCAGCAGTTTGCGGAAGGATGAGCAGTTCTTC. This codes for CASSLRKDEQFF. Drawing the rest from reference TRBV28 and TRBJ2-1, the complete variable domain is DVKVTQSSRYLVKRTGEKVFLECVQDMDHENMFWYRQDPGLGLRLIYFSYDVKMKEKGDIPEGYSVSREKKERFSLILESASTNQTSMYLCASSLRKDEQFFGPGTRLTVL.

The chain uses TRBV7-2 and TRBJ1-4; TRBD1 matches at 8 bases. The V gene end was trimmed by 4 bases and the J gene end by 8 bases; junction bases not matched to a gene: 9. The CDR3 extends over 15 amino acids. Germline V gene data show CDR1 as SGHTA and CDR2 as FQGNSA. CDR3 amino acids: CASSSDRDSPEKLFF. The CDR3 nucleotides read TGTGCCAGCAGCTCGGACAGGGACTCCCCCGAAAAACTGTTTTTT.

The chain is built from TRBV28 and TRBJ2-1, with D perhaps matching TRBD2 (6 bases). V shed 3 bases and J shed 5 bases, with 20 bases lying between them. Germline CDR1 is MDHEN and CDR2 is SYDVKM. The CDR3 totals 17 residues. CDR3 in DNA: TGTGCCAGCAGTTTGGAATTAGCGGCTCCTAACCACAATGAGCAGTTCTTC. The encoded protein is CASSLELAAPNHNEQFF. Supplemented by reference TRBV28 and TRBJ2-1, the full variable domain reads DVKVTQSSRYLVKRTGEKVFLECVQDMDHENMFWYRQDPGLGLRLIYFSYDVKMKEKGDIPEGYSVSREKKERFSLILESASTNQTSMYLCASSLELAAPNHNEQFFGPGTRLTVL.

This clone was found once. This chain connects TRBV5-1 to TRBJ2-5, with 7 bases identical to TRBD2. With 6 bases clipped from V and 2 bases from J, the junction kept 7 bases outside the gene matches. This CDR3 is 14 amino acids long. Germline V gives CDR1 SGHRS, CDR2 YFSETQ. CDR3 nucleotides: TGCGCCAGCAACGAAGGGAGGGTTCAAGAGACCCAGTACTTC. The encoded protein is CASNEGRVQETQYF. Using reference TRBV5-1 and TRBJ2-5 for the parts outside the CDR3, the full variable domain is KAGVTQTPRYLIKTRGQQVTLSCSPISGHRSVSWYQQTPGQGLQFLFEYFSETQRNKGNFPGRFSGRQFSNSRSEMNVSTLELGDSALYLCASNEGRVQETQYFGPGTRLLVL.

The chain has TRBV12-5 and TRBJ2-1, with TRBD2 identical over 11 bases. V was pared by 6 bases and J by 0 bases, with 13 bases of the junction left unmatched. The CDR3 contains 19 residues. From germline, CDR1 is LGHNT and CDR2 FRNRAP. The CDR3 DNA is TGTGCTAGTGGCCCCCCGCCGGGACTAGCGGATGTCTCCTACAATGAGCAGTTCTTC. Its protein product is CASGPPPGLADVSYNEQFF.